The 23 T cell receptor beta chains presented below share a single source sample, sequenced in a study of glioma-infiltrating T cells after dendritic cell vaccination. The table came from immunoSEQ multiplex PCR; TCRdb's copy has only in-frame clones and leaves some out. The data contain roughly 90,000 clones, over 75% of them seen just once; the ten biggest clones take up approximately 14%. The material sequenced was blood, taken before dendritic cell vaccination. Receptor source: a human donor with glioblastoma.

The chain joins TRBV2 to TRBJ2-7; 7 bases match TRBD1. The CDR3 is made up of 13 amino acids. Germline-derived CDR1 and CDR2 are SNHLY and FYNNEI. The J segment lost 4 bases and the V segment lost 3 bases, leaving 3 bases of the junction unmatched. CDR3 nucleotides: TGTGCCAGCAGTGAGGGGACAGAGTACGAGCAGTACTTC. Translation gives CASSEGTEYEQYF.

Only one count was recorded for this clone. The chain has TRBV5-1 and TRBJ1-2, with a weak D call TRBD1 (5 bases). The CDR3 is made up of 14 amino acids. From germline, CDR1 is SGHRS and CDR2 YFSETQ. Between the trimmed V and J ends, which lost 0 bases and 4 bases, there was a span of 10 bases. Here the CDR3 DNA reads TGCGCCAGCAGCTTGGTGGGGGGAAGCTATGGCTACACCTTC. It codes for CASSLVGGSYGYTF.

The rearrangement uses TRBV28 and TRBJ1-5; D is unclear. Germline V gives CDR1 MDHEN, CDR2 SYDVKM. The germline V and J ends were trimmed by 5 bases and 1 base, with 3 bases remaining between them. CDR3 length equals 12 residues. The CDR3 region is CASSESNQPQHF. The CDR3 DNA follows: TGTGCCAGCAGTGAGAGCAATCAGCCCCAGCATTTT.

The rearrangement joins TRBV18 to TRBJ2-3; D call uncertain. This CDR3 spans 17 amino acids. V dropped 3 bases and J dropped 2 bases, with 18 bases sitting between them. In germline, CDR1 is KGHSH, CDR2 LQKENI. CDR3: CASSPQDYHKNTDTQYF. The CDR3 DNA follows: TGTGCCAGCTCACCGCAGGATTACCACAAAAACACAGATACGCAGTATTTT.

The chain recombines TRBV15 with TRBJ2-2; possibly TRBD1 for D (6 bases). The CDR3 is 14 amino acids. Germline CDR1 LNHNV, CDR2 YYDKDF (reference sequence). V gave up 0 bases and J gave up 6 bases, with 8 bases separating them. CDR3 DNA: TGTGCCACCAGCAGAGATCAGGGGTCCGGGGAGCTGTTTTTT. Protein sequence: CATSRDQGSGELFF.

The chain combines TRBV9 with TRBJ1-2; D might be TRBD1 (5 bases). The CDR3 is 14 residues long. Germline V CDR1 and CDR2: SGDLS, YYNGEE. The V and J ends lost 0 bases and 0 bases respectively, with 6 bases between them. The CDR3 DNA is TGTGCCAGCAGCGTAGCAGGGACTAACTATGGCTACACCTTC. Translated: CASSVAGTNYGYTF.

J is TRBJ2-1 and V is TRBV11-2, with D hard to call. The CDR3 is 16 amino acids. From germline, CDR1 is SGHAT and CDR2 FQNNGV. V lost 2 bases and J 0 bases, leaving 11 bases between the germline ends. The CDR3 region is CASSLNWAASYNEQFF. CDR3 nucleotide sequence: TGTGCCAGCAGCTTAAATTGGGCAGCCTCCTACAATGAGCAGTTCTTC.

This chain joins TRBV29-1 and TRBJ1-2; tentative D call: TRBD1 (6 bases). V lost 6 bases and J lost 2, with 7 bases in between. Germline-derived CDR1 and CDR2 are SQVTM and ANQGSEA. This CDR3 comprises 11 residues. The CDR3 sequence: CSVDRNYGYTF. The CDR3 bases are TGCAGCGTGGACAGAAACTATGGCTACACCTTC.

The chain has TRBV5-8 and TRBJ2-3; possibly TRBD1 for D (5 bases). Germline loops: CDR1 SGHTS, CDR2 YDEGEE. CDR3 length: 13 residues. Deletions cut 0 bases from V and 4 bases from J, with 6 bases between. CDR3 nucleotides: TGTGCCAGCAGCTTGGACAGGCCAGATACGCAGTATTTT. Translated: CASSLDRPDTQYF.

The V and J genes are TRBV9 and TRBJ2-2, with TRBD2 matching over 15 bases. Germline V gene sequence: CDR1 SGDLS, CDR2 YYNGEE. The CDR3 runs 15 residues. The trim removed 5 bases at V and 5 bases at J, leaving 1 base unmatched. CDR3: CASRGTSGGTGELFF. In DNA, the CDR3 is TGTGCCAGCAGGGGGACTAGCGGGGGGACCGGGGAGCTGTTTTTT.

V is TRBV5-4 and J is TRBJ1-4; D is undetermined. The CDR3 has 14 amino acids. The germline CDR1 and CDR2 sequences are SGHNT and YYREEE (reference sequence). The V and J ends lost 0 bases and 8 bases respectively, with 11 bases between them. CDR3 sequence (DNA): TGTGCCAGCAGCTTGGAACGGGAAAGGGAAAAACTGTTTTTT. This codes for CASSLEREREKLFF.

The chain couples TRBV14 to TRBJ1-2; D ambiguous. Per germline, CDR1 SGHDN and CDR2 FVKESK. CDR3 length: 15 amino acids. V lost 0 bases to trimming and J lost 4 bases, with 12 bases between them. Here the CDR3 reads CASSQELSGIYGYTF. The CDR3 region has the DNA TGTGCCAGCAGCCAAGAACTTTCGGGGATCTATGGCTACACCTTC.

The CDR3 coding sequence is TGTGCCAGCAGTTACTCAGGGGGCACTAGCAATCAGCCCCAGCATTTT. Translation: CASSYSGGTSNQPQHF. The gene calls are TRBV6-5 and TRBJ1-5; 7 nucleotides agree with TRBD1. Germline V CDR1 and CDR2: MNHEY, SVGAGI. V dropped 0 bases and J dropped 0; count of bases not matched to a gene: 2. There are 16 residues in the CDR3.

This clone was seen a handful of times. The chain combines TRBV6-5 with TRBJ1-1, with 10 bases identical to TRBD1. J was trimmed by 2 bases and V by 6 bases; bases with no gene match: 3. Germline-derived CDR1 and CDR2 are MNHEY and SVGAGI. This CDR3 contains 14 residues. In DNA, the CDR3 is TGTGCCAGCAGACGGGACAGGGGAAACACTGAAGCTTTCTTT. It is translated as CASRRDRGNTEAFF.

J is TRBJ2-1 and V is TRBV27; D is undetermined. This CDR3 is built from 16 residues. Trimming stripped 5 bases from V and 4 bases from J, with 18 bases between. The germline gives CDR1 MNHEY, CDR2 SMNVEV (reference sequence). The CDR3 sequence: CASSQTVNMMYNEQFF. Here the CDR3 DNA reads TGTGCCAGCAGTCAAACAGTAAACATGATGTACAATGAGCAGTTCTTC.

DNA of the CDR3: TGTGCCAGTAGTTTCGGACAGAAATACGAGCAGTACTTC. The encoded protein is CASSFGQKYEQYF. The chain couples TRBV19 to TRBJ2-7; a possible D gene is TRBD1 (6 bases). The germline gives CDR1 LNHDA, CDR2 SQIVND (reference sequence). This CDR3 is built from 13 residues. Trimming took 5 bases from V and 4 from J, leaving 12 bases between them.

This chain joins TRBV7-6 and TRBJ2-1; a weak D match, TRBD2 (6 bases). The CDR3 runs to 15 residues. Germline CDR1 reads SGHVS; CDR2 reads FNYEAQ. V dropped 5 bases and J dropped 6 bases, with 17 bases sitting between them. In DNA, the CDR3 is TGTGCCAGCAGCCCAACCGCACAGGAGGGCAATGAGCAGTTCTTC. Protein: CASSPTAQEGNEQFF. Variable domain in full (rest from reference TRBV7-6 and TRBJ2-1): GAGVSQSPRYKVTKRGQDVALRCDPISGHVSLYWYRQALGQGPEFLTYFNYEAQQDKSGLPNDRFSAERPEGSISTLTIQRTEQRDSAMYRCASSPTAQEGNEQFFGPGTRLTVL.

This chain links TRBV11-2 with TRBJ2-7; 8 bases line up with TRBD1. V was clipped by 3 bases and J by 6 bases; unmatched bases: 4. Germline V gives CDR1 SGHAT, CDR2 FQNNGV. The CDR3 consists of 13 residues. The CDR3 protein is CASSLIDRGEQYF. The CDR3 coding sequence is TGTGCCAGCAGCTTGATTGACAGGGGCGAGCAGTACTTC.

This clone was seen just once. This chain links TRBV9 with TRBJ2-1; 11 nucleotides agree with TRBD2. The V gene end was trimmed by 0 bases and the J gene end by 7 bases; junction bases not matched to a gene: 6. Germline lookup yields CDR1 SGDLS and CDR2 YYNGEE. This CDR3 comprises 16 residues. The CDR3 loop reads CASSVGLAGGGNEQFF. In nucleotides, the CDR3 is TGTGCCAGCAGCGTAGGTCTAGCGGGAGGTGGGAATGAGCAGTTCTTC.

The chain carries TRBV5-1 and TRBJ2-5; 9 bases fit TRBD1. This CDR3 spans 14 amino acids. Trimming cost V 4 bases and J 4 bases; bases outside gene matches: 5. The germline CDR1 and CDR2 sequences are SGHRS and YFSETQ. The chain's CDR3 is CASSPGTGRETQYF. Here the CDR3 DNA reads TGCGCCAGCAGCCCTGGGACAGGGCGAGAGACCCAGTACTTC.

The chain combines TRBV9 with TRBJ2-5; TRBD2 matches 10 bases. V lost 8 bases and J lost 2; bases outside the gene matches: 12. This CDR3 region has 16 residues. The germline V gene encodes CDR1 SGDLS and CDR2 YYNGEE. CDR3 nucleotides: TGTGCCAGTTCGCGGACTAGCGGTGTGTCTCAAGAGACCCAGTACTTC. This sequence encodes CASSRTSGVSQETQYF.

The rearrangement joins TRBV6-5 to TRBJ2-1; TRBD2 agrees at 10 bases. V was clipped by 5 bases and J by 2 bases; unmatched bases: 3. The length of the CDR3 is 15 residues. CDR1 and CDR2 (germline): MNHEY, SVGAGI. The chain's CDR3 is CASSGLAGAYNEQFF. The CDR3 nucleotides are TGTGCCAGCAGTGGGCTAGCGGGAGCCTACAATGAGCAGTTCTTC.

The chain combines TRBV5-1 with TRBJ1-1, with TRBD1 as a possible D gene (5 bases). The CDR3 spans 14 residues. The V gene lost 3 bases and the J gene lost 8 bases, with 17 bases spanning the gap. Germline V gene sequence: CDR1 SGHRS, CDR2 YFSETQ. The CDR3: CASSSDTAGREAFF. CDR3 DNA sequence: TGCGCCAGCAGCTCAGATACAGCGGGGCGCGAAGCTTTCTTT.